In this sample, the clone carrying this T cell receptor beta chain turned up a few times. Its antigen remains unknown. The source of the sample is a study of blood T cells in healthy people across ages. CDR1 SNHLY and CDR2 FYNNEI come from the germline V gene. The V gene end was trimmed by 6 bases and the J gene end by 0 bases; junction bases not matched to a gene: 5. CDR3 length: 15 amino acids. Combining a sample-barcoded 5' primer with a J-beta primer mix, a second PCR ran for roughly 7 to 12 cycles. TCRdb redid the calling of the 5' RACE reads with MiXCR, one entry per CDR3 protein. Among just under 750,000 distinct CDR3 sequences listed, 22% were seen once. Extracted total RNA amounted to at least 6 micrograms for each sample. General study points: There were more naive CD4+ cells and higher diversity in long-lived donors than in aged donors. Changes seen in expanded clonotypes were possibly confounded by donor CMV status left unknown.

The J gene is TRBJ2-1, the V gene TRBV2, with TRBD1 matching over 7 bases. The TCR sequence derives from a man in his 70s in good health. The sample was blood. This chain's CDR3 is CASSQGQSSYNEQFF. CDR3 in DNA: TGTGCCAGCAGCCAGGGACAGAGCTCCTACAATGAGCAGTTCTTC.